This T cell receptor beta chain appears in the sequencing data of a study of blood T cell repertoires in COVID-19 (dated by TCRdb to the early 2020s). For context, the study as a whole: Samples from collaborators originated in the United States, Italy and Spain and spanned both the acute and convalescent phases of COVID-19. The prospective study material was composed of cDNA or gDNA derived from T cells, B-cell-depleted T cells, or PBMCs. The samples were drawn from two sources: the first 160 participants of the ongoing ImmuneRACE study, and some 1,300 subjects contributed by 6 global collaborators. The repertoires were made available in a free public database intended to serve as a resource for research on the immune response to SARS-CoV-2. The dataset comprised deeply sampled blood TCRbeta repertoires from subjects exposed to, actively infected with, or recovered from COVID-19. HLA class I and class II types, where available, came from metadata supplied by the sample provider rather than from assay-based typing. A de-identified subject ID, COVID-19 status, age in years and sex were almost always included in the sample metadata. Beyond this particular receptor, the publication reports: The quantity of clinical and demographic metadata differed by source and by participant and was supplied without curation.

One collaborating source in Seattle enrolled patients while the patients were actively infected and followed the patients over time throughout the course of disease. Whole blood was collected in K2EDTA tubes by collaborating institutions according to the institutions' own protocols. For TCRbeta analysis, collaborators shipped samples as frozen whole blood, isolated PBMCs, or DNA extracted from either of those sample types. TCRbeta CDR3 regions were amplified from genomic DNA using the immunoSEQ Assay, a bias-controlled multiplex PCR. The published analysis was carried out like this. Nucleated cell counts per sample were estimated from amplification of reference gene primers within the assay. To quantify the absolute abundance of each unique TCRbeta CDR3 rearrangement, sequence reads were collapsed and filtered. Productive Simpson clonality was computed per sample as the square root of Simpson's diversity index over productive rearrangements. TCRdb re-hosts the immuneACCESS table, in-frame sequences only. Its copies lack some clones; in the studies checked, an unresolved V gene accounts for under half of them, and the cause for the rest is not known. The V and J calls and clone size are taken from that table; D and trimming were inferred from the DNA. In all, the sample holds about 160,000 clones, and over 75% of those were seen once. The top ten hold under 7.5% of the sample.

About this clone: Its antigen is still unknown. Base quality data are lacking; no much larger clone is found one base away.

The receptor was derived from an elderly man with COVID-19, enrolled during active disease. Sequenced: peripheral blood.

At the DNA level, the sequence is TGTGCCAGCAGCATATCTGTGAACACTGAAGCTTTCTTT. This is translated as CASSISVNTEAFF. Recombination linked TRBV5-8 to TRBJ1-1, with the D gene uncertain. At the junction V is shortened by 4 bases and J by 0 bases, with 7 bases in between. Inclusive of the bounding cysteine and phenylalanine, the CDR3 is 13 residues long. Here the CDR3 DNA is all that survives: 39 bases in frame from base 1. Taken from the germline V gene, the CDR1 and CDR2 loops are SGHTS and YDEGEE.